This TCR beta chain was captured by sequencing in a study of blood T cell repertoires in COVID-19. About the research overall: Samples representing acute and convalescent COVID-19 were sourced from the United States, Italy and Spain. From T cells, B-cell-depleted T cells, or PBMCs came the material, which was cDNA or gDNA.

Original data processing: Amplification of reference gene primers was used by the study to estimate nucleated cell counts. Generated by immunoSEQ multiplex PCR, the TCRdb table keeps only in-frame clones and is missing some. That table supplies the V and J calls and clone size; D and trimming were determined from the DNA. The table shows about 280,000 clones, with approximately 86% occurring only once. CDR3 size: 14 residues. V was clipped by 3 bases and J by 6 bases; unmatched bases: 8. Germline CDR1 and CDR2: MDHEN and SYDVKM. This TCR came from a woman aged 25 to 39 who had recovered from COVID-19. The chain recombines TRBV28 with TRBJ2-7; TRBD1 matches 7 bases. Sample: peripheral blood. The CDR3 reads CASSFATGPREQYF. CDR3 sequence (DNA): TGTGCCAGCAGTTTCGCGACAGGGCCTCGCGAGCAGTACTTC.